The 15 T cell receptor beta chains given below trace back to one sample, sequenced in a study of CD8 T cells in ankylosing spondylitis. One entry per CDR3 protein, called by TCRdb with MiXCR from the 5' RACE reads. The table has around 340,000 distinct CDR3 sequences, 14% to 15% seen once; the top ten hold 0.9% to 1.2%. The specimen sequenced was blood, either unsorted or a sorted T cell fraction (not recorded which). The receptors here all came from a male donor with ankylosing spondylitis or in good health (not recorded which).

The chain joins TRBV4-1 to TRBJ2-7, with unresolved D. This CDR3 contains 15 residues. Per germline, CDR1 MGHRA and CDR2 YSYEKL. The V gene lost 3 bases and the J gene lost 3 bases, with 15 bases spanning the gap. The DNA of the CDR3 is TGCGCCAGCAGCCAGACCAACTTGGACGGCTACGAGCAGTACTTC. This codes for CASSQTNLDGYEQYF.

This sequence joins TRBV7-2 and TRBJ2-5; 12 bases agree with TRBD2. With V trimmed by 5 bases and J by 1 base, 2 bases remained unmatched. Germline V gene lookup returns CDR1 SGHTA and CDR2 FQGNSA. CDR3 length: 15 residues. Written as DNA, the CDR3 is TGTGCCAGCAGCCGGACTAGCGGGGTCCAAGAGACCCAGTACTTC. This sequence encodes CASSRTSGVQETQYF. Full variable domain (rest looked up from reference TRBV7-2 and TRBJ2-5): GAGVSQSPSNKVTEKGKDVELRCDPISGHTALYWYRQSLGQGLEFLIYFQGNSAPDKSGLPSDRFSAERTGGSVSTLTIQRTQQEDSAVYLCASSRTSGVQETQYFGPGTRLLVL.

This clonotype appeared many times. This chain connects TRBV29-1 to TRBJ2-3; D gene unclear. In germline, CDR1 is SQVTM, CDR2 ANQGSEA. CDR3 length: 14 residues. Trimming took off 0 bases at V and 3 bases at J, with 10 bases between the two ends. The CDR3 loop is CSVEESQSTDTQYF. CDR3 nucleotides: TGCAGCGTTGAAGAAAGTCAGTCGACAGATACGCAGTATTTT.

This clonotype was seen a few times. The genes are TRBV4-1 and TRBJ1-1, with 7 bases aligning to TRBD1. V was clipped by 4 bases and J by 6 bases; unmatched bases: 8. Germline CDR1 reads MGHRA; CDR2 reads YSYEKL. The CDR3 runs to 14 residues. In nucleotides, the CDR3 is TGCGCCAGCAGCCGACAGACAGGGAGAGCTGAAGCTTTCTTT. Residues: CASSRQTGRAEAFF.

The table lists this clonotype with a few counts. V is TRBV12-3 or TRBV12-4 and J is TRBJ2-1, with 10 positions matching TRBD2. The trim removed 5 bases at V and 7 bases at J, leaving 8 bases unmatched. There are 15 residues in the CDR3. The CDR3: CASSEREGYLNEQFF. The DNA of the CDR3 is TGTGCCAGCAGTGAGCGGGAGGGGTATTTGAATGAGCAGTTCTTC.

The chain uses TRBV5-1 and TRBJ2-1; 7 positions agree with TRBD1. Germline-derived CDR1 and CDR2 are SGHRS and YFSETQ. The length of the CDR3 is 15 residues. Trimming cost V 3 bases and J 4 bases; bases outside gene matches: 7. The CDR3 sequence: CASSSTGSGYNEQFF. CDR3 DNA: TGCGCCAGCAGCTCGACAGGGAGCGGATACAATGAGCAGTTCTTC.

With respect to this clonotype: An end of the junction differs from the germline gene, which may be a read error. The chain uses TRBV29-1 and TRBJ2-1, with TRBD2 matching 11 bases. The germline V gene has CDR1 SQVTM and CDR2 ANQGSEA. This CDR3 is built from 14 residues. This CDR3 is CSVGPLAGVNEQLF. For the CDR3, the DNA is TGCAGCGTCGGTCCACTAGCGGGAGTCAATGAGCAGCTCTTC.

The chain employs TRBV20-1 and TRBJ2-7; TRBD1 might be the D (6 bases). Germline V lookup: CDR1 DFQATT, CDR2 SNEGSKA (reference sequence). V lost 3 bases and J 6 bases, leaving 21 bases between the germline ends. The CDR3 is 15 amino acids. The CDR3 DNA reads TGCAGTGCTAGGAAGGGTGGCAGGGGATCAGGCGAGCAGTACTTC. This translates into CSARKGGRGSGEQYF.

The table lists this clonotype with a few counts. The chain recombines TRBV20-1 with TRBJ2-2; no reliable D call. The V end lost 2 bases, the J end lost 4 bases, and 8 bases lay between the germline ends. The CDR3 extends over 13 amino acids. Germline CDR1 DFQATT, CDR2 SNEGSKA (reference sequence). The chain's CDR3 is CSARRLLTGELFF. DNA of the CDR3: TGCAGTGCTAGACGCCTACTCACCGGGGAGCTGTTTTTT.

V is TRBV5-1 and J is TRBJ2-1, with a weak D call TRBD2 (6 bases). The germline V and J ends were trimmed by 2 bases and 6 bases, with 12 bases remaining between them. Germline loops: CDR1 SGHRS, CDR2 YFSETQ. This CDR3 contains 14 residues. The DNA of the CDR3 is TGCGCCAGCAGCTTAGTGGAGGGTATCAATGAGCAGTTCTTC. Its protein product is CASSLVEGINEQFF.

The CDR3 DNA follows: TGTGCCAGCACCTTCTCACTAGGGAAGAACTCCTACGAGCAGTACTTC. It is translated as CASTFSLGKNSYEQYF. The chain carries TRBV2 and TRBJ2-7; D is possibly TRBD2 (5 bases). CDR1 is SNHLY and CDR2 is FYNNEI in the germline V gene. With 7 bases removed from V and 0 bases from J, the gap between germline ends came to 19 bases. The CDR3 runs to 16 residues. Together with reference TRBV2 and TRBJ2-7, the CDR3 gives the full variable domain: EPEVTQTPSHQVTQMGQEVILRCVPISNHLYFYWYRQILGQKVEFLVSFYNNEISEKSEIFDDQFSVERPDGSNFTLKIRSTKLEDSAMYFCASTFSLGKNSYEQYFGPGTRLTVT.

CDR3 sequence (DNA): TGTGCCACCAGTGGAGCACAGGGGCGGGAGCAGTTCTTC. Translated, it gives CATSGAQGREQFF. The rearrangement links TRBV24-1 to TRBJ2-1; TRBD1 matches at 7 bases. CDR1 is KGHDR, CDR2 SFDVKD, per germline. Trimming cost V 5 bases and J 10 bases; bases outside gene matches: 7. This CDR3 is built from 13 residues.

V is TRBV5-1 and J is TRBJ2-3; 10 bases align to TRBD1. CDR3 length: 15 residues. V shed 4 bases and J 5 bases; nucleotides not matched to a gene: 7. The germline gives CDR1 SGHRS, CDR2 YFSETQ. The CDR3 DNA sequence: TGCGCCAGCAGCCTGACAGGGGGCGCGATAGATACGCAGTATTTT. Translated, it gives CASSLTGGAIDTQYF.

The chain joins TRBV20-1 to TRBJ2-1; D might be TRBD2 (6 bases). The CDR3 has 17 amino acids. V lost 0 bases to trimming and J lost 6 bases, with 21 bases between them. Germline V gene lookup returns CDR1 DFQATT and CDR2 SNEGSKA (reference sequence). CDR3 residues: CSARDAGGPSSPNEQFF. The CDR3 bases are TGCAGTGCTAGAGACGCCGGAGGGCCCTCAAGCCCCAATGAGCAGTTCTTC.

This clonotype was observed at least ten times. The rearrangement links TRBV11-2 to TRBJ2-3; D gene ambiguous. Trimming stripped 3 bases from V and 4 bases from J, with 14 bases between. Germline values: CDR1 SGHAT, CDR2 FQNNGV. The CDR3 runs to 15 residues. CDR3 sequence reads: CASSLNPSSADTQYF. CDR3 in DNA: TGTGCCAGCAGCTTGAATCCCAGCTCCGCAGATACGCAGTATTTT.